This is a list of T cell receptor beta chains from one sample in a study of control samples from healthy donors and cancer patients. The protocol was immunoSEQ multiplex PCR, while the TCRdb copy is restricted to in-frame clones and leaves out a portion. The sample gives 140,000 to 150,000 clones, approximately 93% of which show up once; 5.8% is in the top ten. Sequenced input: blood. The receptor source for this set is a man aged 18 to 29 in good health. CDR3s include the opening cysteine and the closing phenylalanine or tryptophan. The D gene is left open where the match is weak. The size of a clone is reported for some rows only, either as once, few or many, or as a class for expanded clones.

cdr3_aa: CASSLLGAGGSPLHF
cdr3_nt: TGTGCCAGCAGTCTTCTCGGGGCGGGTGGTTCACCCCTCCACTTT
v_call: TRBV27
clone_size: NA
j_call: TRBJ1-6
d_call: NA

cdr3_aa: CASTWVSYNSPLHF
cdr3_nt: TGTGCCAGCACCTGGGTCTCCTATAATTCACCCCTCCACTTT
v_call: TRBV27
clone_size: NA
j_call: TRBJ1-6
d_call: NA

cdr3_aa: CASSFEYRGGGAFF
cdr3_nt: TGTGCCAGCAGCTTTGAGTATCGGGGCGGTGGAGCTTTCTTT
v_call: TRBV5-6
clone_size: NA
j_call: TRBJ1-1
d_call: NA

cdr3_aa: CASSDGQYQPQHF
cdr3_nt: TGTGCCAGCAGTGACGGACAGTATCAACCCCAGCATTTT
v_call: TRBV25-1
clone_size: NA
j_call: TRBJ1-5
d_call: NA

cdr3_aa: CASTTYPPGQVLRREYNEQFF
cdr3_nt: TGTGCCAGTACCACCTACCCCCCGGGACAGGTTCTCCGTAGGGAATACAATGAGCAGTTCTTC
v_call: TRBV19
clone_size: NA
j_call: TRBJ2-1
d_call: TRBD1

cdr3_aa: CASSLLGGTAPFIQYF
cdr3_nt: TGTGCCAGCAGTTTATTGGGGGGGACAGCCCCTTTCATTCAGTACTTC
v_call: TRBV27
clone_size: NA
j_call: TRBJ2-4
d_call: NA

cdr3_aa: CASAGNNEQYF
cdr3_nt: TGTGCCAGCGCAGGGAACAACGAGCAGTACTTC
v_call: TRBV6-5
clone_size: once
j_call: TRBJ2-7
d_call: NA

cdr3_aa: CAWSGVEGVEQFF
cdr3_nt: TGTGCCTGGAGTGGGGTAGAGGGGGTTGAGCAGTTCTTC
v_call: TRBV30
clone_size: once
j_call: TRBJ2-1
d_call: NA

cdr3_aa: CTSSQGSLAGGPYEQYF
cdr3_nt: TGCACCAGCAGCCAAGGCTCACTAGCGGGAGGGCCCTACGAGCAGTACTTC
v_call: TRBV1
clone_size: NA
j_call: TRBJ2-7
d_call: NA

cdr3_aa: CASSFLQGAPGELFF
cdr3_nt: TGCGCCAGCAGCTTTCTACAGGGAGCTCCCGGGGAGCTGTTTTTT
v_call: TRBV5-1
clone_size: NA
j_call: TRBJ2-2
d_call: NA

cdr3_aa: CASSLSGSLHEQYF
cdr3_nt: TGTGCCAGCAGTTTGAGCGGGAGCCTCCACGAGCAGTACTTC
v_call: TRBV27
clone_size: NA
j_call: TRBJ2-7
d_call: TRBD2

cdr3_aa: CASSHRGDNQPQHF
cdr3_nt: TGTGCCAGCAGCCACAGGGGGGACAATCAGCCCCAGCATTTT
v_call: TRBV27
clone_size: NA
j_call: TRBJ1-5
d_call: TRBD1

cdr3_aa: CASSPLLVRPDTQYF
cdr3_nt: TGTGCCAGCAGTCCACTACTAGTTAGGCCAGATACGCAGTATTTT
v_call: TRBV28
clone_size: NA
j_call: TRBJ2-3
d_call: NA

cdr3_aa: CASSLVVGGDYNEQFF
cdr3_nt: TGTGCCAGCAGCTTAGTCGTAGGCGGAGACTACAATGAGCAGTTCTTC
v_call: TRBV7-3
clone_size: once
j_call: TRBJ2-1
d_call: NA

cdr3_aa: CASSYRFRNQPQHF
cdr3_nt: TGTGCCAGCAGTTACCGTTTTAGAAATCAGCCCCAGCATTTT
v_call: TRBV6-2/TRBV6-3
clone_size: NA
j_call: TRBJ1-5
d_call: NA

cdr3_aa: CASSERDRGHAFF
cdr3_nt: TGTGCCAGCAGTGAAAGGGACAGGGGGCATGCTTTCTTT
v_call: TRBV6-1
clone_size: NA
j_call: TRBJ1-1
d_call: TRBD1

cdr3_aa: CASSVAASGLAGSTDTQYF
cdr3_nt: TGTGCCAGCAGCGTAGCTGCCTCGGGGCTAGCGGGGTCAACAGATACGCAGTATTTT
v_call: TRBV9
clone_size: few
j_call: TRBJ2-3
d_call: TRBD2

cdr3_aa: CASSLVDRGTPLHF
cdr3_nt: TGTGCCAGCAGCCTCGTCGACAGAGGGACACCCCTCCACTTT
v_call: TRBV7-2
clone_size: NA
j_call: TRBJ1-6
d_call: NA

cdr3_aa: CASSLYPRGGQPQHF
cdr3_nt: TGTGCCAGCAGTTTATACCCCAGGGGCGGTCAGCCCCAGCATTTT
v_call: TRBV28
clone_size: NA
j_call: TRBJ1-5
d_call: NA

cdr3_aa: CASSLTLGANVLTF
cdr3_nt: TGTGCCAGCAGTTTAACCCTTGGGGCCAACGTCCTGACTTTC
v_call: TRBV27
clone_size: NA
j_call: TRBJ2-6
d_call: NA

cdr3_aa: CATLKTGIYGYTF
cdr3_nt: TGTGCCACCCTAAAAACAGGAATCTATGGCTACACCTTC
v_call: TRBV28
clone_size: NA
j_call: TRBJ1-2
d_call: NA

cdr3_aa: CASSTLPRVYPQETQYF
cdr3_nt: TGTGCCAGCTCAACTCTTCCAAGAGTCTATCCCCAAGAGACCCAGTACTTC
v_call: TRBV18
clone_size: NA
j_call: TRBJ2-5
d_call: NA

cdr3_aa: CASSFPPGKATNEKLFF
cdr3_nt: TGTGCCAGCAGTTTCCCTCCAGGGAAAGCAACTAATGAAAAACTGTTTTTT
v_call: TRBV27
clone_size: NA
j_call: TRBJ1-4
d_call: NA

cdr3_aa: CASSLAGMNEQYF
cdr3_nt: TGTGCCAGCAGCTTAGCCGGGATGAACGAGCAGTACTTC
v_call: TRBV11-2
clone_size: NA
j_call: TRBJ2-7
d_call: NA

cdr3_aa: CASTQKAGLITEAFF
cdr3_nt: TGTGCCAGTACCCAAAAGGCAGGGTTAATCACTGAAGCTTTCTTT
v_call: TRBV19
clone_size: NA
j_call: TRBJ1-1
d_call: NA

cdr3_aa: CASSPGPHNEQFF
cdr3_nt: TGCGCCAGCAGCCCGGGACCACACAATGAGCAGTTCTTC
v_call: TRBV10-1
clone_size: NA
j_call: TRBJ2-1
d_call: NA

cdr3_aa: CASSQGGSGVNQPQHF
cdr3_nt: TGCGCCAGCAGCCAAGGCGGGTCGGGGGTAAATCAGCCCCAGCATTTT
v_call: TRBV4-1
clone_size: once
j_call: TRBJ1-5
d_call: NA

cdr3_aa: CASSISNIQYF
cdr3_nt: TGTGCCAGTAGTATATCGAACATTCAGTACTTC
v_call: TRBV19
clone_size: NA
j_call: TRBJ2-4
d_call: NA

cdr3_aa: CASSFGRRAGNTIYF
cdr3_nt: TGTGCCAGCAGCTTTGGACGGCGAGCTGGAAACACCATATATTTT
v_call: TRBV28
clone_size: NA
j_call: TRBJ1-3
d_call: NA

cdr3_aa: CASSQSLWGKGSYEQFF
cdr3_nt: TGCGCCAGCAGCCAAAGTCTTTGGGGGAAAGGTAGCTATGAGCAGTTCTTC
v_call: TRBV4-3
clone_size: once
j_call: TRBJ2-1
d_call: NA

cdr3_aa: CASSLPGVDEQFF
cdr3_nt: TGTGCCAGCAGCCTTCCCGGGGTGGATGAGCAGTTCTTC
v_call: TRBV7-9
clone_size: NA
j_call: TRBJ2-1
d_call: NA

cdr3_aa: CASSQAEPNEQFF
cdr3_nt: TGTGCCAGCAGCCAAGCCGAGCCCAATGAGCAGTTCTTC
v_call: TRBV3-1/TRBV3-2
clone_size: NA
j_call: TRBJ2-1
d_call: NA

cdr3_aa: CASSDRGDAFF
cdr3_nt: TGTGCCAGCTCGGACCGGGGCGACGCTTTCTTT
v_call: TRBV5-4
clone_size: NA
j_call: TRBJ1-1
d_call: NA

cdr3_aa: CASSPRGLAGGPRFETQYF
cdr3_nt: TGTGCCAGCAGCCCCCGGGGACTAGCGGGAGGGCCTAGGTTTGAGACCCAGTACTTC
v_call: TRBV7-2
clone_size: once
j_call: TRBJ2-5
d_call: TRBD2

cdr3_aa: CASSYGREGNEQFF
cdr3_nt: TGTGCCAGCAGTTACGGGCGGGAGGGGAACGAGCAGTTCTTC
v_call: TRBV6-6
clone_size: NA
j_call: TRBJ2-1
d_call: TRBD2

cdr3_aa: CASSVGERELETQYF
cdr3_nt: TGTGCCAGCAGCGTAGGGGAGCGGGAGCTTGAGACCCAGTACTTC
v_call: TRBV9
clone_size: NA
j_call: TRBJ2-5
d_call: TRBD2

cdr3_aa: CASSQVVRGAGEQYF
cdr3_nt: TGTGCCAGCAGCCAAGTTGTGCGGGGGGCGGGTGAGCAGTACTTC
v_call: TRBV11-2
clone_size: NA
j_call: TRBJ2-7
d_call: TRBD2

cdr3_aa: CASSKPGQGTEQYF
cdr3_nt: TGTGCCAGCAGTAAGCCGGGACAGGGAACCGAGCAGTACTTC
v_call: TRBV6-5
clone_size: NA
j_call: TRBJ2-7
d_call: TRBD1

cdr3_aa: CATHGAIANTGELFF
cdr3_nt: TGTGCCACCCATGGCGCCATCGCGAACACCGGGGAGCTGTTTTTT
v_call: TRBV11-1
clone_size: once
j_call: TRBJ2-2
d_call: NA

cdr3_aa: CASSPGTEYEQYF
cdr3_nt: TGTGCCAGCAGCCCCGGGACAGAGTACGAGCAGTACTTC
v_call: TRBV5-4
clone_size: NA
j_call: TRBJ2-7
d_call: TRBD1

cdr3_aa: CASRERTGGPHNQPQHF
cdr3_nt: TGTGCCAGCAGGGAGAGGACAGGGGGCCCCCACAATCAGCCCCAGCATTTT
v_call: TRBV2
clone_size: NA
j_call: TRBJ1-5
d_call: TRBD1

cdr3_aa: CASSVGTVSEAFF
cdr3_nt: TGTGCCAGCAGCGTAGGGACAGTCTCCGAAGCTTTCTTT
v_call: TRBV9
clone_size: NA
j_call: TRBJ1-1
d_call: NA

cdr3_aa: CASSLGTSGTGELFF
cdr3_nt: TGTGCCAGCAGCTTAGGGACTAGCGGGACCGGGGAGCTGTTTTTT
v_call: TRBV5-4
clone_size: NA
j_call: TRBJ2-2
d_call: TRBD2